The subject of this entry is one T cell receptor (beta chain). Its antigen target is currently unknown. Base qualities were left out, and no much larger clone turns up one base away. TCR CDR3 regions were amplified from genomic DNA by multiplex PCR using the deep immunoSEQ assay. Genomic DNA extracted from each cell subset was distributed evenly over all wells of several immunoSEQ 96-well plates, and each plate served as one replicate. For sorted subsets, each replicate PCR was loaded with about 0.2 ug genomic DNA, equivalent to about 30,000 T cell genomes. Purified libraries were measured with a Qubit 3.0 fluorometer, size-checked on a Bioanalyzer 2100, and measured again with the KAPA Library Quantification kit. A separate single-read 150-cycle Illumina NextSeq 550 flow cell was used to sequence each immunoSEQ 96-well plate. For the original study's pipeline: Because only junctional sequences without quality scores were contained in the immunoSEQ output, filtering matching that applied to full-length reads could not be performed. Sequences were annotated with PyIR, a Python wrapper for IgBLAST v1.9, and V/J genes and CDR3 were assigned using IMGT germline references. Reads were filtered out if the reads had weak V/J assignments (E-value above 1e-6), no CDR3, stop codons, out-of-frame junctions, or ambiguous translated residues. V3J clonotypes were defined as sequences sharing the same inferred V gene, J gene, and CDR3 amino acid sequence. To compute the percentage overlap between repertoires, the number of shared unique clonotypes was divided by the size of the smaller repertoire. RTK rarefaction, the Chao1 estimator, and Recon v2.1 estimates of unobserved clonotypes were used to assess repertoire richness. Generation probabilities for all TCRbeta clonotypes obtained by the gDNA method from a few donors were computed using OLGA. Not all clones reach the TCRdb copy of this immuneACCESS table, which keeps in-frame sequences only. Checked studies attribute under half of the gap to unresolved V genes and leave the rest unexplained. The V and J calls and clone size were taken over from that table, and D and trimming were inferred from the DNA. The table for this sample lists some 580,000 clones; roughly 98% of them were counted only once. The top ten hold 0.3% of the sample.

These data belong to a study of shared clonotypes between healthy human individuals (dated by TCRdb to 2018 to 2021). About the full investigation: A few men and two women, aged 18 to 49 years, made up the cohort. For each donor, three plates each were used for CD4 naive and CD4 memory, two plates were used for CD8 naive, and one plate was used for CD8 memory. To estimate repertoire size and how much clonotype sharing occurs between individuals, the study deeply sequenced the blood TCR repertoires of 5 or 6 healthy adults. Different laboratories and diverse techniques were used to prepare libraries and sequence TCR repertoires, to increase sequencing depth and limit assay-specific biases. Leukapheresis yielded between about 0.8 and 8.9 billion PBMCs per donor.

On the study overall, not on this receptor specifically: Sampling was restricted to blood, and TCR repertoires in tissue are likely to differ from TCR repertoires in blood. Even with the large sequencing depth, rarefaction of the sorted-subset datasets indicated that sequencing was incomplete. Across a few donors, about 5% of naive CD4, roughly 3.5% of naive CD8, about 2.3% of memory CD4, and approximately 0.4% of memory CD8 clonotypes were shared. Based on pairwise subsampling, the degree of clonotype sharing among donors was expected to be affected by sequencing depth. Higher generation probabilities were observed for clonotypes shared by all four sorted-subset donors than for non-shared clonotypes. Larger estimated clonotype richness was generally found for naive subsets than for memory subsets. Because the study included a small number of donors, the genetic and exposure-history diversity represented was limited.

CD8 naive samples were CD45RO-negative cells positively selected for CCR7, giving a CD45RA+CCR7+ population that excluded TemRA cells. Donors were healthy HIV-negative adults with no recently reported acute infections or vaccinations. Every donor was a Caucasian adult residing in Nashville, Tennessee, USA. Blood was obtained by leukapheresis, after which PBMCs were separated by Ficoll-Histopaque density gradient centrifugation and cryopreserved in liquid nitrogen vapor phase. Analytical flow cytometry was used to check the purity and quantity of each magnetically sorted T cell population. From each sorted fraction, genomic DNA was isolated and quantified by UV absorbance on a Nanodrop 2000c. The sequenced material came from naive CD8+ T cells sorted from blood. Reading the label with the study, this specimen's cell subset or site is: CD45RA+CCR7+. This clonotype was obtained from a man between 25 and 39 years old in good health.

The nucleotide sequence reads TGTGCCACCAGCAGCCGCCCGGGACACCCTCGCGAAAAACTGTTTTTT. It specifies CATSSRPGHPREKLFF. Recombination connected TRBV15 to TRBJ1-4; TRBD1 is possibly the D segment (6 matching bases). The junction carries 19 bases between V and J, which are trimmed by 3 bases and 8 bases respectively. Spanning cysteine to phenylalanine, the CDR3 consists of 16 amino acids. CDR3 DNA is the only sequence kept; it has 48 bases, read in frame from the first base. Based on the germline V gene (reference sequence), the CDR1 and CDR2 sequences are LNHNV and YYDKDF.